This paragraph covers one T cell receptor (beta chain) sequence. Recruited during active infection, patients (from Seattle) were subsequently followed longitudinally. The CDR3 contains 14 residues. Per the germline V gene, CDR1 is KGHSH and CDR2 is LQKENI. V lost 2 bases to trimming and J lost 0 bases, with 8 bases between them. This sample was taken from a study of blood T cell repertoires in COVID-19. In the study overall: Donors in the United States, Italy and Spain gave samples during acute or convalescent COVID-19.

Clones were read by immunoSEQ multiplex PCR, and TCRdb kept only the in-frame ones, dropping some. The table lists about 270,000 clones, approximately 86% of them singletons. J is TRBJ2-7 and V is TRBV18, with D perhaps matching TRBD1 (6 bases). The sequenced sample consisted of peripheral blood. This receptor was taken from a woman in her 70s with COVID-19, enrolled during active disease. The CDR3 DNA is TGTGCCAGCTCACCAGGGGACAACTCCTACGAGCAGTACTTC. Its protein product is CASSPGDNSYEQYF. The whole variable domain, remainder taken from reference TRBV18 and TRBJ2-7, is NAGVMQNPRHLVRRRGQEARLRCSPMKGHSHVYWYRQLPEEGLKFMVYLQKENIIDESGMPKERFSAEFPKEGPSILRIQQVVRGDSAAYFCASSPGDNSYEQYFGPGTRLTVT.